The 17 T cell receptor beta chains below all came from one sample that was sequenced in a study of blood T cell repertoires in COVID-19. Sequencing used immunoSEQ multiplex PCR; TCRdb keeps in-frame clones, though not all of them. The sample comprises 140,000 to 150,000 clones, 75% to 85% of which are singletons, and 10% to 13% rests with the top ten. Sequenced sample: peripheral blood. The receptors derive from a man aged 60 to 75 with active or convalescent COVID-19.

The rearrangement joins TRBV25-1 to TRBJ1-6; no definite D call. V shed 7 bases and J shed 10 bases, with 14 bases lying between them. Per the germline V gene, CDR1 is MGHDK and CDR2 is SYGVNS. The CDR3 is 13 residues long. CDR3 bases: TGTGCCAGCACCGGTTTGCCGGGGTCACCCCTCCACTTT. Translating gives CASTGLPGSPLHF.

V usage is TRBV11-3 and J usage is TRBJ2-2; 8 bases line up with TRBD2. J lost 3 bases, V lost 5 bases, and 14 bases had no gene match. This CDR3 region has 18 residues. Germline V gives CDR1 SGHNT, CDR2 YENEEA. In DNA, the CDR3 is TGTGCCAGCAGCCCCCGGTTTGGAGCGGGAGAATACACCGGGGAGCTGTTTTTT. Protein: CASSPRFGAGEYTGELFF.

The gene calls are TRBV12-5 and TRBJ1-2, with D uncertain. CDR3 length: 14 amino acids. Germline CDR1 and CDR2: LGHNT and FRNRAP. V lost 1 base, J lost 8 bases, and 14 bases lay in between. CDR3 DNA sequence: TGTGCTAGTGGTTTGGACATTTCAAGCGGCGGCTACACCTTC. This codes for CASGLDISSGGYTF.

The J gene is TRBJ1-1, the V gene TRBV4-3; tentatively, D is TRBD1 (6 bases). The length of the CDR3 is 16 residues. The germline V gene has CDR1 LGHNA and CDR2 YSLEER. Trimming took off 0 bases at V and 4 bases at J, with 15 bases between the two ends. This chain's CDR3 is CASSQEVQGMSTEAFF. CDR3 nucleotides: TGCGCCAGCAGCCAAGAAGTGCAGGGGATGAGCACTGAAGCTTTCTTT.

With respect to this clone: One end of the junction varies from germline; a read error may be responsible. V gene TRBV20-1 combines with J gene TRBJ2-5, with D unclear. The germline gives CDR1 DFQATT, CDR2 SNEGSKA (reference sequence). The CDR3 extends over 11 amino acids. The CDR3 spells CSARDPKTQYF. The DNA of the CDR3 is TGCAGTGCCAGAGACCCCAAGACCCAGTACTTC.

The chain has TRBV6-1 and TRBJ2-1; TRBD2 matches 15 bases. The V segment lost 3 bases and the J segment 4 bases; nucleotides outside the gene matches: 10. This CDR3 is 19 amino acids long. Germline CDR1 MNHNS, CDR2 SASEGT. The CDR3 DNA follows: TGTGCCAGCAGTGACCCCGACGGGACTAGCGGGAGGCCGTACAATGAGCAGTTCTTC. Translated: CASSDPDGTSGRPYNEQFF.

The rearrangement links TRBV2 to TRBJ2-2; tentatively, D is TRBD2 (5 bases). V shed 4 bases and J shed 0 bases, with 6 bases lying between them. The CDR3 contains 14 residues. Germline-derived CDR1 and CDR2 are SNHLY and FYNNEI. The CDR3 bases are TGTGCCAGCAGTGGGCGGGCGAACACCGGGGAGCTGTTTTTT. Its translation: CASSGRANTGELFF.

The chain is built from TRBV11-3 and TRBJ2-7; D gene uncertain. The CDR3 runs to 13 residues. The V gene's germline CDR1 is SGHNT and CDR2 YENEEA. Trimming left V 3 bases short and J 1 base short, with 7 bases between. CDR3 sequence reads: CASSLGSSYEQYV. CDR3 coding DNA: TGTGCCAGCAGCTTGGGCAGTTCCTACGAGCAGTACGTC.

The rearrangement joins TRBV7-2 to TRBJ2-1; D is perhaps TRBD2 (7 bases). The CDR3 is 15 amino acids. The germline gives CDR1 SGHTA, CDR2 FQGNSA. V dropped 6 bases and J dropped 0 bases, with 12 bases sitting between them. CDR3 in amino acids: CASRGGDNSYNEQFF. The CDR3 DNA follows: TGTGCCAGCAGGGGAGGGGACAACTCCTACAATGAGCAGTTCTTC.

The CDR3, as DNA: TGTGCCAGCAGTGAAGGGCAGGGCCCCTACAATGAGCAGTTCTTC. It specifies CASSEGQGPYNEQFF. This chain links TRBV2 with TRBJ2-1; D possibly corresponds to TRBD1 (5 bases). Between the trimmed V and J ends, which lost 1 base and 2 bases, there was a span of 9 bases. Per the germline V gene, CDR1 is SNHLY and CDR2 is FYNNEI. The CDR3 is 15 amino acids.

The chain links TRBV30 to TRBJ1-2; 9 nucleotides match TRBD1. CDR1 is GTSNPN and CDR2 is SVGIG in the germline V gene (reference sequence). V lost 7 bases to trimming and J lost 6 bases; unmatched junction nucleotides: 15. The CDR3 is 15 amino acids. This CDR3 reads CASTSSGQGWNGYTF. The DNA of the CDR3 is TGTGCCTCGACATCCTCGGGACAGGGATGGAATGGCTACACCTTC. Full variable domain (rest looked up from reference TRBV30 and TRBJ1-2): SQTIHQWPATLVQPVGSPLSLECTVEGTSNPNLYWYRQAAGRGLQLLFYSVGIGQISSEVPQNLSASRPQDRQFILSSKKLLLSDSGFYLCASTSSGQGWNGYTFGSGTRLTVV.

The genes are TRBV6-5 and TRBJ1-2, with a possible D match to TRBD1 (6 bases). V lost 0 bases and J 5 bases, leaving 10 bases between the germline ends. The CDR3 is made up of 14 amino acids. Germline assignment: CDR1 MNHEY and CDR2 SVGAGI. The CDR3 is CASSYSGGEYGYTF. The DNA for the CDR3 is TGTGCCAGCAGTTACTCTGGGGGCGAGTATGGCTACACCTTC.

This chain uses TRBV4-1 with TRBJ2-2; tentative D call: TRBD2 (7 bases). Germline V gene sequence: CDR1 MGHRA, CDR2 YSYEKL. The CDR3 contains 16 residues. Trimming took off 0 bases at V and 6 bases at J, with 14 bases between the two ends. CDR3 coding DNA: TGCGCCAGCAGCCAAGAAACTCGGGGGGCGCCCGGGGAGCTGTTTTTT. This codes for CASSQETRGAPGELFF.

Details on this clone: Additional DNA sequences in this sample encode the identical CDR3. The V and J genes are TRBV2 and TRBJ1-1; D uncertain. Trimming pared 5 bases from V and 5 bases from J, leaving 9 bases between. The CDR3 runs 12 residues. In germline, CDR1 is SNHLY, CDR2 FYNNEI. The CDR3 DNA reads TGTGCCAGCAGTAGAGGGAGGACTGAAGCTTTCTTT. Encoded protein: CASSRGRTEAFF.

The rearrangement uses TRBV28 and TRBJ1-1; 7 bases fit TRBD1. There are 15 residues in the CDR3. Germline V gene data show CDR1 as MDHEN and CDR2 as SYDVKM. V lost 7 bases and J lost 1; bases outside the gene matches: 9. Here the CDR3 reads CASTVTGTENTEAFF. The CDR3 DNA sequence: TGTGCCAGCACCGTAACCGGGACAGAGAACACTGAAGCTTTCTTT.

The chain is built from TRBV4-3 and TRBJ1-6; D is uncertain. CDR1 and CDR2 (germline): LGHNA, YSLEER. V was shortened by 4 bases and J by 7 bases, with 11 bases between the two germline ends. The CDR3 is 14 amino acids. The CDR3 loop is CASSPGLGNSPLHF. CDR3 DNA: TGCGCCAGCAGCCCCGGACTGGGAAATTCACCCCTCCACTTT.

V usage is TRBV27 and J usage is TRBJ1-1; 8 bases line up with TRBD1. Losses at the gene ends were 3 bases for V and 3 bases for J; bases not matched to a gene: 3. There are 14 residues in the CDR3. The germline CDR1 and CDR2 sequences are MNHEY and SMNVEV (reference sequence). The CDR3 is CASSFRQGYTEAFF. In nucleotides, the CDR3 is TGTGCCAGCAGTTTTCGACAGGGGTACACTGAAGCTTTCTTT.